This section outlines one TCR beta chain sequence together with its context. The trim removed 5 bases at V and 6 bases at J, leaving 15 bases unmatched. The germline gives CDR1 SGHVS, CDR2 FNYEAQ. The CDR3 extends over 16 amino acids. The sample originates from a study of blood T cell repertoires in COVID-19. Study information: Material from acute and convalescent COVID-19 was sourced from the United States, Italy and Spain. Sources were T cells, B-cell-depleted T cells, or PBMCs; the material itself was cDNA or gDNA.

In the original analysis: Quantification of nucleated cells was approximated via reference gene primer amplification. Using immunoSEQ multiplex PCR, the repertoire was profiled, and TCRdb retains in-frame clones only, with some absent. V and J calls and clone size are as listed in that table; D and trimming were resolved from the DNA. The repertoire holds roughly 200,000 clones, with 65% to 85% as singletons. The V and J genes are TRBV7-6 and TRBJ2-7, with 8 bases lining up with TRBD1. The sequencing input was peripheral blood. The sequence derives from a man aged 35 to 55 with active or convalescent COVID-19. This chain's CDR3 is CASSARQGTLGGEQYF. The CDR3 coding sequence is TGTGCCAGCAGCGCCCGACAGGGGACACTCGGGGGCGAGCAGTACTTC.